Each of the 21 T cell receptor beta chains below was sequenced from the same sample in a study of blood T cell repertoires in COVID-19. Assay: immunoSEQ multiplex PCR; the TCRdb copy retains only in-frame clones and omits some. The table records more than 250,000 clones, 83% of them present only once. The source material was peripheral blood. All receptors come from a woman between 45 and 65 years old with acute or convalescent COVID-19.

V gene TRBV5-1 combines with J gene TRBJ1-1, with D possibly matching TRBD1 (6 bases). Germline assignment: CDR1 SGHRS and CDR2 YFSETQ. Between the trimmed V and J ends, which lost 0 bases and 1 base, there was a span of 13 bases. This CDR3 is 16 amino acids long. The CDR3 sequence: CASSLDGRGSNTEAFF. CDR3 in DNA: TGCGCCAGCAGCTTGGATGGCAGGGGCTCGAACACTGAAGCTTTCTTT.

The CDR3 DNA reads as TGTGCCAGTAGTATAGATGTCTCGGAAGCTTTCTTT. Translated: CASSIDVSEAFF. The chain uses TRBV19 and TRBJ1-1; D unclear. V was cut by 0 bases and J by 8 bases, with 7 bases left in between. CDR3 size: 12 residues. Per the germline V gene, CDR1 is LNHDA and CDR2 is SQIVND (reference sequence).

The V call is TRBV25-1, the J call TRBJ1-2, with TRBD1 identical over 12 bases. Germline assignment: CDR1 MGHDK and CDR2 SYGVNS. The CDR3 runs 14 residues. The ends lost 8 bases at V and 3 bases at J; junction bases unmatched: 4. The CDR3 coding sequence is TGTGCCAGCGTGGGACAGGGGGCTTACTATGGCTACACCTTC. Translating gives CASVGQGAYYGYTF.

J is TRBJ2-1 and V is TRBV5-8, with TRBD1 matching 7 bases. The CDR3 length is 15 residues. J gave up 2 bases and V 4 bases, and 6 bases lay outside the gene matches. The germline V gene encodes CDR1 SGHTS and CDR2 YDEGEE. CDR3 loop: CASSPRQGAYNEQFF. The CDR3 nucleotides read TGTGCCAGCAGCCCACGACAGGGTGCCTACAATGAGCAGTTCTTC.

The chain carries TRBV2 and TRBJ1-6, with 9 positions matching TRBD1. With V trimmed by 7 bases and J by 6 bases, 4 bases remained unmatched. Germline values: CDR1 SNHLY, CDR2 FYNNEI. The CDR3 runs to 14 residues. Here the CDR3 DNA reads TGTGCCAGCACCCCGACAGGGGGTAATTCACCCCTCCACTTT. This encodes CASTPTGGNSPLHF.

With regard to this clone: The same CDR3 is also encoded by other DNA sequences in this sample. The rearrangement links TRBV2 to TRBJ2-1, with a tentative D call TRBD2 (6 bases). The CDR3 is made up of 15 amino acids. The V end was cut by 5 bases, the J end by 0 bases, with 11 bases between. CDR1 is SNHLY and CDR2 is FYNNEI in the germline V gene. The CDR3, as DNA: TGTGCCAGCAGTTTAGCCGGGAGCTCCTACAATGAGCAGTTCTTC. Its translation is CASSLAGSSYNEQFF.

Notes on this clone: The same CDR3 is also encoded by other DNA sequences in this sample. The rearrangement links TRBV20-1 to TRBJ1-2; maybe TRBD1 (5 bases). There are 11 residues in the CDR3. CDR1 and CDR2 from the germline V gene are DFQATT and SNEGSKA (reference sequence). The V end was cut by 6 bases, the J end by 6 bases, with 11 bases between. The CDR3 region has the DNA TGCAGTGCCCGGGGGGGGAATGGCTACACCTTC. Its translation is CSARGGNGYTF.

This clone has just one count. V usage is TRBV7-9 and J usage is TRBJ2-3; TRBD2 matches 11 bases. The CDR3 has 15 amino acids. Looked up from germline, CDR1 is SEHNR and CDR2 is FQNEAQ (reference sequence). J gave up 2 bases and V 7 bases, and 5 bases lay outside the gene matches. CDR3 nucleotides: TGTGCCAGCACCTCGACTAGCGGGAACACAGATACGCAGTATTTT. Protein product: CASTSTSGNTDTQYF.

This sequence joins TRBV6-5 and TRBJ1-2; 11 bases agree with TRBD1. The CDR3 runs to 13 residues. Germline CDR1 reads MNHEY; CDR2 reads SVGAGI. Trimming cost V 2 bases and J 7 bases; bases outside gene matches: 0. The CDR3 DNA reads as TGTGCCAGCAGTTACGGACAGGGGGCTGGCTACACCTTC. It codes for CASSYGQGAGYTF.

V is TRBV14 and J is TRBJ2-5; TRBD1 agrees at 7 bases. V shed 3 bases and J 13 bases; nucleotides not matched to a gene: 17. The germline V gene has CDR1 SGHDN and CDR2 FVKESK. The CDR3 spans 15 residues. The CDR3 loop is CASSQPDRTGSNTYF. In DNA form, the CDR3 reads TGTGCCAGCAGCCAGCCAGACAGGACAGGCAGTAATACGTACTTC.

This rearrangement joins TRBV19 to TRBJ1-5; the D gene is possibly TRBD1 (6 bases). This CDR3 spans 15 amino acids. Germline lookup yields CDR1 LNHDA and CDR2 SQIVND (reference sequence). Trimming stripped 4 bases from V and 1 base from J, with 11 bases between. The CDR3 loop is CASSTRQASNQPQHF. CDR3 DNA sequence: TGTGCCAGTAGTACGAGACAGGCCAGCAATCAGCCCCAGCATTTT.

The V call is TRBV5-1, the J call TRBJ2-5; 13 nucleotides line up with TRBD2. This CDR3 is 18 amino acids long. Germline CDR1 reads SGHRS; CDR2 reads YFSETQ. V dropped 4 bases and J dropped 2; count of bases not matched to a gene: 11. The CDR3 is CASSPGTSGNRYQETQYF. CDR3 in DNA: TGCGCCAGCAGCCCAGGGACTAGCGGGAACCGTTATCAAGAGACCCAGTACTTC.

V usage is TRBV18 and J usage is TRBJ2-1, with no clear D. The CDR3 extends over 13 amino acids. Trimming took off 0 bases at V and 4 bases at J, with 4 bases between the two ends. The germline V gene encodes CDR1 KGHSH and CDR2 LQKENI. The CDR3 DNA is TGTGCCAGCTCACCACCTCCTTACAATGAGCAGTTCTTC. It yields the protein CASSPPPYNEQFF.

The chain joins TRBV29-1 to TRBJ1-1; D is possibly TRBD1 (5 bases). The V end lost 6 bases, the J end lost 1 base, and 12 bases lay between the germline ends. The germline gives CDR1 SQVTM, CDR2 ANQGSEA. CDR3 size: 13 residues. The CDR3 sequence: CSVERTTNTEAFF. The CDR3 coding sequence is TGCAGCGTCGAGAGGACAACGAACACTGAAGCTTTCTTT.

This chain links TRBV5-6 with TRBJ2-7, with 7 bases lining up with TRBD1. Germline V gives CDR1 SGHDT, CDR2 YYEEEE. This CDR3 region has 15 residues. Losses at the gene ends were 4 bases for V and 4 bases for J; bases not matched to a gene: 11. CDR3 residues: CASSRDRAAKYEQYV. The CDR3 region has the DNA TGTGCCAGCAGCCGCGACAGGGCGGCAAAATACGAGCAGTACGTC.

The CDR3 region has the DNA TGTGCCAGCAGTGAGGGGCCTCTGAACTATGGCTACACCTTC. It specifies CASSEGPLNYGYTF. The chain is built from TRBV2 and TRBJ1-2; possibly TRBD1 for D (5 bases). Germline V gene lookup returns CDR1 SNHLY and CDR2 FYNNEI. This CDR3 is 14 amino acids long. V was shortened by 3 bases and J by 2 bases, with 10 bases between the two germline ends.

This chain uses TRBV25-1 with TRBJ1-5, with D possibly being TRBD1 (6 bases). Trimming shortened V by 7 bases and J by 4 bases, and 8 bases separated the two germline ends. This CDR3 is built from 12 residues. Germline V gene sequence: CDR1 MGHDK, CDR2 SYGVNS. This chain's CDR3 is CASTQGNQPQHF. The DNA for the CDR3 is TGTGCCAGCACGCAGGGGAATCAGCCCCAGCATTTT.

This clone has only one observation. V usage is TRBV19 and J usage is TRBJ1-1; D gene uncertain. Germline-derived CDR1 and CDR2 are LNHDA and SQIVND (reference sequence). The ends were cut back, 7 bases at V and 2 bases at J, with 14 bases in the middle. The CDR3 spans 14 residues. CDR3 nucleotide sequence: TGTGCCAGTAAGGAGATCTGGATTAACACTGAAGCTTTCTTT. Translating gives CASKEIWINTEAFF. Full variable domain (missing parts from reference TRBV19 and TRBJ1-1): DGGITQSPKYLFRKEGQNVTLSCEQNLNHDAMYWYRQDPGQGLRLIYYSQIVNDFQKGDIAEGYSVSREKKESFPLTVTSAQKNPTAFYLCASKEIWINTEAFFGQGTRLTVV.

The chain is built from TRBV6-5 and TRBJ2-2, with 10 bases aligning to TRBD2. Germline trimming cut 5 bases from V and 5 bases from J; bases unmatched to any gene: 5. The CDR3 spans 15 residues. Germline V gives CDR1 MNHEY, CDR2 SVGAGI. The CDR3 is CASSTLAGATGELFF. The CDR3 DNA sequence: TGTGCCAGCAGTACTCTAGCGGGAGCGACCGGGGAGCTGTTTTTT.

The V and J genes are TRBV5-1 and TRBJ1-1; D gene unclear. The germline V gene encodes CDR1 SGHRS and CDR2 YFSETQ. CDR3 length: 14 residues. The V end lost 0 bases, the J end lost 0 bases, and 6 bases lay between the germline ends. The CDR3 spells CASSLEPMNTEAFF. As DNA, the CDR3 is TGCGCCAGCAGCTTGGAGCCGATGAACACTGAAGCTTTCTTT. Full variable domain (remainder filled in from reference TRBV5-1 and TRBJ1-1): KAGVTQTPRYLIKTRGQQVTLSCSPISGHRSVSWYQQTPGQGLQFLFEYFSETQRNKGNFPGRFSGRQFSNSRSEMNVSTLELGDSALYLCASSLEPMNTEAFFGQGTRLTVV.

The table lists this clone with a few counts. The rearrangement uses TRBV11-2 and TRBJ2-5, with 9 bases identical to TRBD1. The CDR3 loop spans 15 amino acids. CDR1 SGHAT and CDR2 FQNNGV come from the germline V gene. The J segment lost 7 bases and the V segment lost 8 bases, leaving 14 bases of the junction unmatched. CDR3 nucleotides: TGTGCCAGCGTCCGGGACAGGGTTACCGACGGGACCCAGTACTTC. Residues: CASVRDRVTDGTQYF.